Reported below is one TCR beta chain. What it binds is unknown. This sample was included in a study of cytomegalovirus exposure and HLA in healthy donors. Trimming cost V 1 base and J 0 bases; bases outside gene matches: 8. The germline gives CDR1 LGHNA, CDR2 YSLEER. The CDR3 loop spans 17 amino acids. General observations from the study: Reportedly, a later analysis found an Asian-associated ancestry cluster had fewer N-insertions than the approximately 700-donor mean.

Primers for the PCR totalled 60 Vbeta and 13 Jbeta. TCRdb's copy holds only in-frame clones and misses some; the assay was immunoSEQ multiplex PCR. The sample shows roughly 160,000 clones, about four fifths of them seen only once. V gene TRBV4-3 combines with J gene TRBJ1-1; 7 positions match TRBD1. Sequencing was performed on PBMCs. This sequence was found in a man between 25 and 39 years old in good health and CMV-seronegative. CDR3 nucleotide sequence: TGCGCCAGCAGCCAAGCCTACAGGGGCGCGATGAACACTGAAGCTTTCTTT. Residues: CASSQAYRGAMNTEAFF.